The rows below give T cell receptor beta chains drawn from one sample of a study of cytomegalovirus exposure and HLA in healthy donors. Using immunoSEQ multiplex PCR, the repertoire was profiled, and TCRdb retains in-frame clones only, with some absent. The sample consists of roughly 180,000 clones, 80% of them appearing once. Sequenced: PBMCs. These receptors originate from a woman in her forties or fifties in good health and CMV-seropositive. Both conserved end residues are part of each CDR3. The D gene is left open where the match is weak. Clone size, where shown, is once, few, many, or a class for clones that have expanded.

v_call	clone_size	j_call	d_call	cdr3_nt	cdr3_aa
TRBV6-1	NA	TRBJ1-2	NA	TGTGCCAGCAGTGAATCGGGGGGCTTTGGCTACACCTTC	CASSESGGFGYTF
TRBV5-1	NA	TRBJ2-3	TRBD2	TGCGCCAGCAGCGCGAGACTAGCGGGGGCTTCGGGAGATACGCAGTATTTT	CASSARLAGASGDTQYF
TRBV11-3	NA	TRBJ2-7	NA	TGTGCCAGCAGCTTCGGAGGTGAGAACGAGCAGTACTTC	CASSFGGENEQYF
TRBV2	NA	TRBJ1-2	TRBD1	TGTGCCAGCAGTGAAGTAATACAGGGGCGCGGCTACACCTTC	CASSEVIQGRGYTF
TRBV4-1	NA	TRBJ2-1	TRBD2	TGCGCCAGCAGCCAAGAAAAGCGGGGAGAATCCTACAATGAGCAGTTCTTC	CASSQEKRGESYNEQFF
TRBV5-4	NA	TRBJ2-7	TRBD1	TGTGCCAGCAGCTTGTTTCACAGGGGCTACGAGCAGTACTTC	CASSLFHRGYEQYF
TRBV29-1	NA	TRBJ1-2	TRBD1	TGCAGCGGGTCCCCGGGACAGGGATTGGGCGGCTACACCTTC	CSGSPGQGLGGYTF
TRBV5-1	NA	TRBJ2-3	TRBD2	TGCGCCAGCAGCCGTTTCGGACTAGCGGGGAACCGAGAACGCACAGATACGCAGTATTTT	CASSRFGLAGNRERTDTQYF
TRBV30	few	TRBJ2-3	TRBD2	TGTGCCTGGAGTGTACCACCGGGGGGGGGTGGGGTAAGTACGCAGTATTTT	CAWSVPPGGGGVSTQYF
TRBV5-1	NA	TRBJ2-7	NA	TGCGCCAGCAGCTTGGGTTTCCCGGGGGATGATGAGCAGTACTTC	CASSLGFPGDDEQYF
TRBV10-3	NA	TRBJ2-5	TRBD1	TGTGCCATCAGTGCCCGGGACAGGGGGCTCCAAGAGACCCAGTACTTC	CAISARDRGLQETQYF